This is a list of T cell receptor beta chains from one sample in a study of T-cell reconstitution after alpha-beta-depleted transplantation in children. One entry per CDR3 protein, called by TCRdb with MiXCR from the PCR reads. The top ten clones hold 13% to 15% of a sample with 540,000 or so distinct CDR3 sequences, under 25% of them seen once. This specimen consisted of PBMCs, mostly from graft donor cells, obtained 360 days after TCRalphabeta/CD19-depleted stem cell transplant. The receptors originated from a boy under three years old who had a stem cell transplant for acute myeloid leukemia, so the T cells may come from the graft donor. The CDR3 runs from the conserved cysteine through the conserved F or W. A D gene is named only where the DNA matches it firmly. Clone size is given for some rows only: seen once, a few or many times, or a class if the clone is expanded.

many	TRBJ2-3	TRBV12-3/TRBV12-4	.	CASSLAPPSGDTQYF	TGTGCCAGCAGTTTAGCTCCTCCCTCGGGCGATACGCAGTATTTT
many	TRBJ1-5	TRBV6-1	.	CASSKTSGTFNQPQHF	TGTGCCAGCAGTAAAACCTCCGGGACATTTAATCAGCCCCAGCATTTT
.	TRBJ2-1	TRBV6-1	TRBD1	CASTLTGKTGGNEQFF	TGTGCCAGCACCCTGACAGGGAAGACGGGTGGCAATGAGCAGTTCTTC
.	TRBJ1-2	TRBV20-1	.	CSARPAGYGYTF	TGCAGTGCTCGACCAGCCGGCTATGGCTACACCTTC
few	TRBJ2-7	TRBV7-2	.	CASSPRLEGHEQYF	TGTGCCAGCAGCCCCCGTTTGGAGGGCCACGAGCAGTACTTC
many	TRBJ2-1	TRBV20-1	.	CSANAPIWGNNEQFF	TGCAGTGCCAATGCACCGATATGGGGTAACAATGAGCAGTTCTTC
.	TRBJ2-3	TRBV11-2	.	CASSLDGFGPTGTSTDTQYF	TGTGCCAGCAGCTTAGACGGATTCGGCCCGACAGGGACTAGCACAGATACGCAGTATTTT
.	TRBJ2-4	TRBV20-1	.	CSAKQWDSPADATKNIQYF	TGCAGTGCAAAGCAGTGGGACTCTCCCGCGGACGCTACCAAAAACATTCAGTACTTC
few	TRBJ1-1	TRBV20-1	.	CSARVTMNTEAFF	TGCAGTGCTAGAGTGACCATGAACACTGAAGCTTTCTTT
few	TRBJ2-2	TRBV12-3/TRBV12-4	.	CASSLALQGNTGELFF	TGTGCCAGCAGTTTAGCGCTCCAGGGGAATACCGGGGAGCTGTTTTTT
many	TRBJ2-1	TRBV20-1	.	CSADDRDNEQFF	TGCAGTGCCGATGACAGAGACAATGAGCAGTTCTTC
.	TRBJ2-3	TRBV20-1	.	CCARDTAGWGTDTQYF	TGCTGTGCTAGAGATACGGCAGGGTGGGGCACAGATACGCAGTATTTT
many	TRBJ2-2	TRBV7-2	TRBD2	CASGLAGTGELFF	TGTGCCAGCGGATTAGCGGGGACCGGGGAGCTGTTTTTT
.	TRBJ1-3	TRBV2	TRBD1	CASSELGQGSGNTIYF	TGTGCCAGCAGTGAATTGGGACAGGGCTCTGGAAACACCATATATTTT
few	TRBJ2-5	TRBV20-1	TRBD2	CSAVRRGGAPETQYF	TGCAGTGCGGTCAGGCGCGGGGGGGCCCCAGAGACCCAGTACTTC
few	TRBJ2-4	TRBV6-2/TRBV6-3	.	CASSLQVVGYIQYF	TGTGCCAGCAGTTTACAGGTCGTGGGGTACATTCAGTACTTC
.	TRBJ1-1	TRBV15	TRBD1	CATSTLTGGDTEAFF	TGTGCCACCAGCACTTTAACAGGGGGCGACACTGAAGCTTTCTTT
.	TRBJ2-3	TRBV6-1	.	CASSEGNHPSTDTQYF	TGTGCCAGCAGTGAAGGGAACCACCCCTCCACAGATACGCAGTATTTT
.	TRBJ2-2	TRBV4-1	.	CASSHTDSGTGELFF	TGCGCCAGCAGCCATACCGATAGCGGCACCGGGGAGCTGTTTTTT
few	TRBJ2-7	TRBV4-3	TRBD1	CASSRTGTGVYEQYF	TGCGCCAGCAGCCGCACCGGGACAGGGGTCTACGAGCAGTACTTC
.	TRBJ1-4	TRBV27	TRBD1	CASRRQGRDEKLFF	TGTGCCAGCAGGAGACAGGGCCGGGATGAAAAACTGTTTTTT
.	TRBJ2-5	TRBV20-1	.	CSAEVTLETQYF	TGCAGTGCCGAGGTGACTTTAGAGACCCAGTACTTC
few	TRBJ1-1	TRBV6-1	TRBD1	CASRFRDRLDDTEAFF	TGTGCCAGCAGATTCCGGGACAGACTGGATGACACTGAAGCTTTCTTT
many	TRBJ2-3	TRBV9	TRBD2	CASSVRGDTDTQYF	TGTGCCAGCAGCGTACGGGGGGACACAGATACGCAGTATTTT
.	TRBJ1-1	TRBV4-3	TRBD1	CASSPGGNEAEAFF	TGCGCCAGCAGTCCAGGGGGGAACGAGGCTGAAGCTTTCTTT
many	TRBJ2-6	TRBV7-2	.	CASSPSWGVSGANVLTF	TGTGCCAGCAGCCCTAGCTGGGGAGTAAGTGGGGCCAACGTCCTGACTTTC
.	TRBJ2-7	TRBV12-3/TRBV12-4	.	CASSFLGSDEQYF	TGTGCCAGCAGTTTCTTAGGGAGCGACGAGCAGTACTTC
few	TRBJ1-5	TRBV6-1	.	CASSEAGNSNQPQHF	TGTGCCAGCAGTGAAGCAGGGAATAGCAATCAGCCCCAGCATTTT